This T cell receptor (beta chain) was identified during a study of blood T cell repertoires in COVID-19. Study-level background: From T cells, B-cell-depleted T cells, or PBMCs came the material, which was cDNA or gDNA.

The ends were cut back, 1 base at V and 11 bases at J, with 8 bases in the middle. Germline-derived CDR1 and CDR2 are SGHDN and FVKESK. This CDR3 region has 12 residues. The participants were between roughly 18 and 89 years old and came from 24 US areas. Participants' own reports of clinical history determined their cohort assignment. Before being deemed recovered, Cohort 3 donors had two negative PCRs, clearance, or symptom resolution. TCRdb keeps only in-frame clones here, not all; method: immunoSEQ multiplex PCR. The sample yields about 270,000 clones, around 92% seen once. Material for sequencing was PBMCs or T cells enriched from blood (not recorded which). The rearrangement uses TRBV14 and TRBJ1-4; the D gene is possibly TRBD1 (6 bases). The sequence came from a woman aged 55 to 70 who had recovered from COVID-19. CDR3 amino acids: CASSQGGPKLFF. The CDR3 DNA reads TGTGCCAGCAGCCAAGGGGGGCCTAAACTGTTTTTT.